Many counts were recorded for the clone carrying this TCR beta chain. The data belong to a study of low-dose radiotherapy and immunotherapy resistance in tumors. Time point defined: before trial treatment. TRAV and TRBV primers primed cDNA for both TCRalpha and TCRbeta. For amplifying TCRs, the PCR ran for approximately 18 cycles with Phusion, which was used together with a constant-region primer and the adapter on the V primers. TCRdb reprocessed the reads with MiXCR, giving one entry per CDR3 protein. The data show roughly 76,000 distinct CDR3 sequences, with approximately 17% seen just once and more than 4.5% held by the top ten. V lost 1 base and J lost 0, with 7 bases in between. Germline loops: CDR1 KGHSH, CDR2 LQKENI. The CDR3 consists of 15 residues.

The rearrangement joins TRBV18 to TRBJ1-5; D is uncertain. Specimen: PBMCs, collected before treatment. This receptor was obtained from a male donor with prostate cancer. The chain's CDR3 is CASSPLHDSNQPQHF. Here the CDR3 DNA reads TGTGCCAGCTCACCACTACACGATAGCAATCAGCCCCAGCATTTT. The full variable domain, in which reference TRBV18 and TRBJ1-5 provide the parts outside the CDR3, is NAGVMQNPRHLVRRRGQEARLRCSPMKGHSHVYWYRQLPEEGLKFMVYLQKENIIDESGMPKERFSAEFPKEGPSILRIQQVVRGDSAAYFCASSPLHDSNQPQHFGDGTRLSIL.